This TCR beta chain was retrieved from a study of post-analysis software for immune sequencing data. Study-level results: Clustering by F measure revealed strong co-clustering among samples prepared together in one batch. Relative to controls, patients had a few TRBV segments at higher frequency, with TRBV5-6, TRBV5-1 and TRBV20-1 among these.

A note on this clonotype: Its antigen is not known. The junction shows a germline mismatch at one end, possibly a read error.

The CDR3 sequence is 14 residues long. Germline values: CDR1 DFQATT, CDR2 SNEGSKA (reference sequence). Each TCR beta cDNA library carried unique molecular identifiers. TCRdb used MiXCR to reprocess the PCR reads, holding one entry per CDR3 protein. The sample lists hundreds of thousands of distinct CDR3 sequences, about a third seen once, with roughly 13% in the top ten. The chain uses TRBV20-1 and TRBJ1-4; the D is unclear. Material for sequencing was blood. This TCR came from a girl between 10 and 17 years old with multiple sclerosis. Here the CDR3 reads CSASAGSLNEKRFF. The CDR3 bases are TGCAGTGCTAGCGCCGGGTCCCTCAATGAAAAACGGTTTTTT.